This T cell receptor beta chain was retrieved from a study of T cell responses to AZD1222 COVID-19 vaccine. Pooled samples include second doses given at about 4 or 12 weeks. Study outcomes and limitations: Reports say nearly half of spike-specific TCRs go after unmutated variant regions. At baseline, seropositivity was found in only a handful of AZD1222 recipients. The donor group comprised mostly white British people and more females; the analysis possibly underestimated clonal diversity.

This clone was counted once. As yet, its antigen is unknown. Sequenced by immunoSEQ multiplex PCR; TCRdb stores in-frame clones only, minus some. The sample lists 80,000 to 100,000 clones; roughly nine tenths were seen once. Material: peripheral blood, obtained 28 days after the second AZD1222 dose. The clonotype originates from an adult who received the AZD1222 COVID-19 vaccine.

The CDR3 DNA follows: TGTGCCAGTTCTATCTCGGGACAGGGGGAAAAACTGTTTTTT. Encoded protein: CASSISGQGEKLFF. The V and J genes are TRBV19 and TRBJ1-4, with 10 bases identical to TRBD1. Unmatched junction bases numbered 8, after V lost 8 bases and J lost 8 bases. The CDR3 is 14 residues long. Germline-derived CDR1 and CDR2 are LNHDA and SQIVND (reference sequence). The complete variable domain, with remaining parts taken from reference TRBV19 and TRBJ1-4, reads DGGITQSPKYLFRKEGQNVTLSCEQNLNHDAMYWYRQDPGQGLRLIYYSQIVNDFQKGDIAEGYSVSREKKESFPLTVTSAQKNPTAFYLCASSISGQGEKLFFGSGTQLSVL.